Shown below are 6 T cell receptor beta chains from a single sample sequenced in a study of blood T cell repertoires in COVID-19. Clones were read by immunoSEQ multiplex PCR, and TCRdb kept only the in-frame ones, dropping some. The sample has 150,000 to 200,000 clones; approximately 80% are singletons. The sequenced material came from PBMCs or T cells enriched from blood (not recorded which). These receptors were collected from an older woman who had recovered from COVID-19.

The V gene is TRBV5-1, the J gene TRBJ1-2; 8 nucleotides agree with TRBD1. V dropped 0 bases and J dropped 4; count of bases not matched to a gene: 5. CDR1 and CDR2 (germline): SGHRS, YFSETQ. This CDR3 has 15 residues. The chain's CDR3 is CASSLVDREAYGYTF. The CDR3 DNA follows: TGCGCCAGCAGCTTGGTGGACAGGGAGGCCTATGGCTACACCTTC.

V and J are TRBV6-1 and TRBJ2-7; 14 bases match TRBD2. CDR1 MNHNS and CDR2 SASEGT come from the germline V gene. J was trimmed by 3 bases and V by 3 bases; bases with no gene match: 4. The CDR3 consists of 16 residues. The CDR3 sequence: CASSDGLAGGGYEQYF. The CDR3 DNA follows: TGTGCCAGCAGTGATGGACTAGCGGGGGGCGGCTACGAGCAGTACTTC.

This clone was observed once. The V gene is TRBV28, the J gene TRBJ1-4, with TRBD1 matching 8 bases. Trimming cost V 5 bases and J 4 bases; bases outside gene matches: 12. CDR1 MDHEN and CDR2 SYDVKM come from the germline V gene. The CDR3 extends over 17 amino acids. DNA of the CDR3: TGTGCCAGCAGTACCTTCGGACAGGGCCGAGGTAATGAAAAACTGTTTTTT. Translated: CASSTFGQGRGNEKLFF. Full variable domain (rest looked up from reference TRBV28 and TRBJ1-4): DVKVTQSSRYLVKRTGEKVFLECVQDMDHENMFWYRQDPGLGLRLIYFSYDVKMKEKGDIPEGYSVSREKKERFSLILESASTNQTSMYLCASSTFGQGRGNEKLFFGSGTQLSVL.

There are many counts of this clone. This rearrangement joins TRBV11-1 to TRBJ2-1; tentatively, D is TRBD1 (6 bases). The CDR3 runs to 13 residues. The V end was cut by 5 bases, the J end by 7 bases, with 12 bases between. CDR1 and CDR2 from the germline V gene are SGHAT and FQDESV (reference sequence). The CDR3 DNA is TGTGCCAGCAGCCCAACTCAGGGGAATGAGCAGTTCTTC. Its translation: CASSPTQGNEQFF.

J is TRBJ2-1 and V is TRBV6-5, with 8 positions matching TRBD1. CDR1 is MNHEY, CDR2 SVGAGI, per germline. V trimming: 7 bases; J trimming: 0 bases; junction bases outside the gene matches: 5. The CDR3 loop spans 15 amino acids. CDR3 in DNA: TGTGCCAGCAACACCGGGACAGGCTCCTACAATGAGCAGTTCTTC. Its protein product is CASNTGTGSYNEQFF.

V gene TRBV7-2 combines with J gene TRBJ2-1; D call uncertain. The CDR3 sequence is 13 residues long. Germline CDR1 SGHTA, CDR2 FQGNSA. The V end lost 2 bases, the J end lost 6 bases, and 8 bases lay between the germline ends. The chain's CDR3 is CASSLSPSNEQFF. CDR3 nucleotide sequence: TGTGCCAGCAGCTTAAGCCCTTCCAATGAGCAGTTCTTC.